One T cell receptor beta chain is described in this entry. Trimming removed 2 bases from V and 6 bases from J, with 10 bases in between. The CDR3 runs to 13 residues. Per the germline V gene, CDR1 is KGHDR and CDR2 is SFDVKD. In the study's own analysis: It was from reference gene primer amplification that nucleated cell counts were estimated. Clones were sequenced by immunoSEQ multiplex PCR, and TCRdb holds only the in-frame ones, with some missing. That table supplies the V and J calls and clone size; D and trimming were determined from the DNA. The sample holds some 170,000 clones, about 83% seen once. Seattle participants joined during active infection and were tracked over time. These data belong to a study of blood T cell repertoires in COVID-19. Overall study: The origin of the acute and convalescent COVID-19 samples was the United States, Italy and Spain. PBMCs, B-cell-depleted T cells, or T cells provided the cDNA or gDNA that made up the material.

This receptor was taken from a woman aged 70 to 79 with COVID-19, enrolled during active disease. The chain joins TRBV24-1 to TRBJ2-7; D call uncertain. Sequenced input: peripheral blood. Here the CDR3 DNA reads TGTGCCACCAGTGATTCTCCGGTTGGCGAGCAGTACTTC. It codes for CATSDSPVGEQYF.